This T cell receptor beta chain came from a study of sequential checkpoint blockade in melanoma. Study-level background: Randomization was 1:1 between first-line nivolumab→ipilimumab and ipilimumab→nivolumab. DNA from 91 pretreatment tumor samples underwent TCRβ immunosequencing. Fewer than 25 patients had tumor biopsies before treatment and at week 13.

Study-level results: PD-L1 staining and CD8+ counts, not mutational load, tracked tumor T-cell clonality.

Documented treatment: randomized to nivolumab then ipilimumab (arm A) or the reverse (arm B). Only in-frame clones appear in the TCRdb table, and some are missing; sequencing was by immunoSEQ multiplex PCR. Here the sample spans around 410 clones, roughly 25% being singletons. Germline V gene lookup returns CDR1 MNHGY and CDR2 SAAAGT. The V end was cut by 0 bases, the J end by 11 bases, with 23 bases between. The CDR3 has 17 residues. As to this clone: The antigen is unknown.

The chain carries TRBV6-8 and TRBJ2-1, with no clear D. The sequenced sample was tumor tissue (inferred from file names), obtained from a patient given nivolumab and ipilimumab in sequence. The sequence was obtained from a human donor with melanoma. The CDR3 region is CASSYSNAAAAGEKQFF. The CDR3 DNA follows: TGTGCCAGCAGTTACTCGAACGCGGCCGCGGCTGGGGAAAAGCAGTTCTTC.